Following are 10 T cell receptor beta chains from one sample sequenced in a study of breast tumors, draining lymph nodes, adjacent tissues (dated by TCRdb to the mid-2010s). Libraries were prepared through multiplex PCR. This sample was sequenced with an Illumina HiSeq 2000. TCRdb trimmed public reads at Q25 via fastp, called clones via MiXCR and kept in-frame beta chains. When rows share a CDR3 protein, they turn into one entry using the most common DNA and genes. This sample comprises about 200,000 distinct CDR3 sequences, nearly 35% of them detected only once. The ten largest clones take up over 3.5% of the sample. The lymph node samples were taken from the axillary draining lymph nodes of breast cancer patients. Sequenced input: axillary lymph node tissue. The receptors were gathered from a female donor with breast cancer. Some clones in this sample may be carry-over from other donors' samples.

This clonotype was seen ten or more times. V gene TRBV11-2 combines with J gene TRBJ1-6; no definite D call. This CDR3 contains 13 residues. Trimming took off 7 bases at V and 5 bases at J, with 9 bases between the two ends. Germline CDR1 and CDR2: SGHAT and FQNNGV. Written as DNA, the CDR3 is TGTGCCAGCACCGATAGGGATAATTCACCCCTCCACTTT. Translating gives CASTDRDNSPLHF. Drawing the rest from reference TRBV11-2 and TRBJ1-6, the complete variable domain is EAGVAQSPRYKIIEKRQSVAFWCNPISGHATLYWYQQILGQGPKLLIQFQNNGVVDDSQLPKDRFSAERLKGVDSTLKIQPAKLEDSAVYLCASTDRDNSPLHFGNGTRLTVT.

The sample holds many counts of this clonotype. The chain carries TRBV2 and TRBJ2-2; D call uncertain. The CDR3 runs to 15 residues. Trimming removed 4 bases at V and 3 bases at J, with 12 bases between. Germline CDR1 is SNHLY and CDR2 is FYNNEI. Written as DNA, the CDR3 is TGTGCCAGCAGTGGTGTCAGTGGGGACACCGGGGAGCTGTTTTTT. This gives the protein CASSGVSGDTGELFF.

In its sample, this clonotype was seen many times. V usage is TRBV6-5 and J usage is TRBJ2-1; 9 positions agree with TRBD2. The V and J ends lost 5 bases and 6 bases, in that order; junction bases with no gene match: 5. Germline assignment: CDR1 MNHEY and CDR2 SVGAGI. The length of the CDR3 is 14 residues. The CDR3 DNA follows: TGTGCCAGCAGTGCGGGGGGGCCTTTCAATGAGCAGTTCTTC. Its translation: CASSAGGPFNEQFF.

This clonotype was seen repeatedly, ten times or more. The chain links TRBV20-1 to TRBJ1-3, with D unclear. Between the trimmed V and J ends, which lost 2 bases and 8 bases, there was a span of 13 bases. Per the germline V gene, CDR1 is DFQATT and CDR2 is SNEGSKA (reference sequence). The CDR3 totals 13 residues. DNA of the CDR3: TGCAGTGCTAGACAAATCACATCGGACACCATATATTTT. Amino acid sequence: CSARQITSDTIYF.

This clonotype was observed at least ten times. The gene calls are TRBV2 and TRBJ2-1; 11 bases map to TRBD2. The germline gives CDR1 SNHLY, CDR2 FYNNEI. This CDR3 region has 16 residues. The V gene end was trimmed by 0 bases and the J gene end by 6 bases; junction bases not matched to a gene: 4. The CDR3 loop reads CASSEALSGGANEQFF. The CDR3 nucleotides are TGTGCCAGCAGTGAAGCGCTTAGCGGGGGGGCCAATGAGCAGTTCTTC.

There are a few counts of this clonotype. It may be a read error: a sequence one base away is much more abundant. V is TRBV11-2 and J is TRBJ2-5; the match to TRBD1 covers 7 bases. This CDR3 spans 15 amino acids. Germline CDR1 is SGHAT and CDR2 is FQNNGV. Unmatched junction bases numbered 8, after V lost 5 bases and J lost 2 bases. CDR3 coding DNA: TGTGCCAGCAGCCCTTGGGACAGATCGCAAGAGACCCAGTACTTC. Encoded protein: CASSPWDRSQETQYF. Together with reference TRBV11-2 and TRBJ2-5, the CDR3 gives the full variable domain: EAGVAQSPRYKIIEKRQSVAFWCNPISGHATLYWYQQILGQGPKLLIQFQNNGVVDDSQLPKDRFSAERLKGVDSTLKIQPAKLEDSAVYLCASSPWDRSQETQYFGPGTRLLVL.

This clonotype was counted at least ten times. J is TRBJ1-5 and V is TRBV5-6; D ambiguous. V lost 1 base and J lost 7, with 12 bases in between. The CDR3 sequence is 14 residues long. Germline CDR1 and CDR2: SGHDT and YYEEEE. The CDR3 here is CASSLSVSRQPQHF. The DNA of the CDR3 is TGTGCCAGCAGCTTGTCGGTCAGTCGGCAGCCCCAGCATTTT.

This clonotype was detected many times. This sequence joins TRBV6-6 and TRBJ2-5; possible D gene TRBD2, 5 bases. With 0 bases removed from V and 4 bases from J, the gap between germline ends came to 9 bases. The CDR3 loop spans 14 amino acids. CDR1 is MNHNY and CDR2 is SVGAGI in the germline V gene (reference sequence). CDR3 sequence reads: CASSYSTTSETQYF. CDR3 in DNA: TGTGCCAGCAGTTACTCGACTACGTCAGAGACCCAGTACTTC.

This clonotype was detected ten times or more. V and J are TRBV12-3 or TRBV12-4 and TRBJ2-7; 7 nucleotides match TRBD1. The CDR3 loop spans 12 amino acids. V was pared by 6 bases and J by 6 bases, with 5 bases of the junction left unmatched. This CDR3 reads CASSRQGTEQYF. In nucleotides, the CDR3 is TGTGCCAGCAGCCGACAGGGTACCGAGCAGTACTTC.

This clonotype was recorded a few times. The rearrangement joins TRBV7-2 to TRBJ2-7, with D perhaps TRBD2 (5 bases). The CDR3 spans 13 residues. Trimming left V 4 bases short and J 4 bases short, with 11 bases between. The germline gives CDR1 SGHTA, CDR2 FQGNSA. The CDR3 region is CASSSHGGYEQYV. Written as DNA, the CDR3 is TGTGCCAGCAGCTCCCACGGCGGGTACGAGCAGTACGTC.